The rows below give T cell receptor beta chains drawn from one sample of a study of T cell repertoires in cytomegalovirus infection. A single record per CDR3 protein comes from TCRdb applying MiXCR to the reads. The table has some 180,000 distinct CDR3 sequences, nearly 9.5% seen once. What was sequenced was PBMCs. The receptor set was obtained from a human donor in good health (CMV status not recorded). Some clones in this sample may be carry-over from other donors' samples. CDR3s include the opening cysteine and the closing phenylalanine or tryptophan. Where a row states a size, it is once, few, many or the class of an expanded clone; other rows omit it.

abundance,j_gene,v_gene,CDR3aa
medium-sized,TRBJ2-1,TRBV6-1,CASSPGTSGRELMDEQFF
many,TRBJ1-3,TRBV28,CASSGTVTGNTIYF
many,TRBJ2-7,TRBV7-9,CASSYNDRGEPYEQYF
few,TRBJ2-5,TRBV7-6,CASSFPGSVETQYF
NA,TRBJ1-4,TRBV29-1,CSGTFQGTNEKLFF
many,TRBJ2-1,TRBV7-8,CASSLWDPRHNEQFF
many,TRBJ2-7,TRBV11-2,CASQTGLAVSYEQYF
many,TRBJ1-5,TRBV7-8,CASSLVGREGSNQPQHF
many,TRBJ1-3,TRBV7-3,CASSPDGASGNTIYF
many,TRBJ2-7,TRBV7-3,CASRGGTSGRAVPYEQYF
NA,TRBJ1-5,TRBV3-1,CASSQGTRIMPQHF
NA,TRBJ1-2,TRBV27,CASSTQRGGGGYTF
few,TRBJ2-5,TRBV20-1,CSANPGLAGEETQYF
many,TRBJ1-3,TRBV20-1,CSARGGGRFGNTIYF
NA,TRBJ1-4,TRBV5-8,CASSAGGTTTNEKLFF
many,TRBJ2-7,TRBV7-9,CASAAGGRYEQYF
many,TRBJ1-5,TRBV5-4,CASSLDQGLQPQHF
many,TRBJ2-1,TRBV7-2,CASSTNRAGEQFF
NA,TRBJ1-5,TRBV20-1,CSASAPGYSNQPQHF
NA,TRBJ2-3,TRBV29-1,CSVERQLGTDTQYF
many,TRBJ2-3,TRBV28,CASRTSGRSTDTQYF
NA,TRBJ2-1,TRBV7-2,CASSLAQGGNEQFF